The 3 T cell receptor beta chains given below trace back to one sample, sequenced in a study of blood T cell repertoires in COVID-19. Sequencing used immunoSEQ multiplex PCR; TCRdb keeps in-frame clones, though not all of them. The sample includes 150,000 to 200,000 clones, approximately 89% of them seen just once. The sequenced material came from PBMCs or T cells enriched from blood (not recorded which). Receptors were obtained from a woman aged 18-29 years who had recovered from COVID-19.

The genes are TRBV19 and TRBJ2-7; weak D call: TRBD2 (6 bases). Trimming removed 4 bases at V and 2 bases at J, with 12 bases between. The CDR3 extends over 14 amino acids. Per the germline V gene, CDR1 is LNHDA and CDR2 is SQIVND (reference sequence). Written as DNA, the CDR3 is TGTGCCAGTAGTAGGAGGGCCACCCCCTACGAGCAGTACTTC. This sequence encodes CASSRRATPYEQYF.

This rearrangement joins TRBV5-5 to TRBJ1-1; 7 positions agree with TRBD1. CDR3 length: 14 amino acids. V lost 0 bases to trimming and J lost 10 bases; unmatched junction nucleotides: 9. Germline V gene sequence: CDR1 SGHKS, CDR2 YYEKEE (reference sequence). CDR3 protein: CASSLGNRGILAFF. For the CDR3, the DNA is TGTGCCAGCAGCTTGGGAAACAGGGGAATATTAGCTTTCTTT.

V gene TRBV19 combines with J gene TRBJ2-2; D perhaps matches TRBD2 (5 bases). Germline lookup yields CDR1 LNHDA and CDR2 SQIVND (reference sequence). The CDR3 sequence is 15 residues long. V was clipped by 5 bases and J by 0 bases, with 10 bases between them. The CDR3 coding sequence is TGTGCCAGTAGTTTCGCTAGCTCGAACACCGGGGAGCTGTTTTTT. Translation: CASSFASSNTGELFF.